Below are 7 T cell receptor beta chains sequenced from a single sample in a study of shared clonotypes between healthy human individuals. Produced via immunoSEQ multiplex PCR; TCRdb's table is partial and in-frame only. The table shows around 2,000,000 clones, with approximately 94% occurring only once. The naive CD8 fraction comprised CD45RO-negative cells positively selected for CCR7 and excluded terminally differentiated effector memory CD45RA+ cells. The source material was naive CD8+ T cells from PBMCs. These receptors all stem from a man aged 18-30 years in good health. Some clones in this sample may be carry-over from other donors' samples.

This rearrangement joins TRBV11-2 to TRBJ2-7; no reliable D call. V shed 1 base and J shed 2 bases, with 9 bases lying between them. There are 14 residues in the CDR3. Germline V gives CDR1 SGHAT, CDR2 FQNNGV. Here the CDR3 DNA reads TGTGCCAGCAGCTTAGGTCGGACCACCTACGAGCAGTACTTC. Protein sequence: CASSLGRTTYEQYF.

The chain joins TRBV7-6 to TRBJ2-6, with unresolved D. Germline V lookup: CDR1 SGHVS, CDR2 FNYEAQ. This CDR3 has 18 residues. V was shortened by 5 bases and J by 0 bases, with 17 bases between the two germline ends. For the CDR3, the DNA is TGTGCCAGCAGCCTCGACCCGGGCGTAAGCTCTGGGGCCAACGTCCTGACTTTC. Translated, it gives CASSLDPGVSSGANVLTF.

V is TRBV2 and J is TRBJ2-5; D could derive from TRBD1 or TRBD2 (5 bases each). CDR1 SNHLY and CDR2 FYNNEI come from the germline V gene. This CDR3 comprises 14 residues. The V and J ends lost 4 bases and 5 bases respectively, with 14 bases between them. The CDR3 DNA reads as TGTGCCAGCAGTGGGGTCCGGTGGGGGGAGACCCAGTACTTC. It yields the protein CASSGVRWGETQYF.

The chain uses TRBV28 and TRBJ2-3, with TRBD2 as a possible D gene (6 bases). The CDR3 contains 16 residues. V lost 2 bases and J lost 0, with 12 bases in between. Germline-derived CDR1 and CDR2 are MDHEN and SYDVKM. In DNA, the CDR3 is TGTGCCAGCAGTTTAACGGGGGATTCCAGCACAGATACGCAGTATTTT. Its translation is CASSLTGDSSTDTQYF.

In regard to this clone: Other DNA sequences in this sample translate to the same CDR3. The V gene is TRBV7-2, the J gene TRBJ2-7; TRBD1 agrees at 8 bases. Germline CDR1 SGHTA, CDR2 FQGNSA. V lost 1 base and J lost 2; bases outside the gene matches: 4. The CDR3 consists of 15 residues. CDR3 sequence (DNA): TGTGCCAGCAGCTTAGGGACAGGGCCCACCTACGAGCAGTACTTC. It codes for CASSLGTGPTYEQYF.

V is TRBV7-9 and J is TRBJ1-4, with D possibly TRBD1 on 5 matching bases. The CDR3 spans 17 residues. Trimming took off 5 bases at V and 1 base at J, with 17 bases between the two ends. The germline V gene has CDR1 SEHNR and CDR2 FQNEAQ (reference sequence). CDR3 loop: CASSTKQDGKTNEKLFF. The CDR3 bases are TGTGCCAGCAGCACTAAACAGGACGGAAAAACTAATGAAAAACTGTTTTTT.

CDR3 loop: CASSLGPGSHEQYF. DNA for the CDR3: TGTGCCAGCAGCTTAGGGCCGGGTTCTCACGAGCAGTACTTC. The V call is TRBV7-7, the J call TRBJ2-7; D gene ambiguous. The ends were cut back, 1 base at V and 5 bases at J, with 12 bases in the middle. This CDR3 is built from 14 residues. CDR1 is SSHAT and CDR2 is FNYEAQ in the germline V gene (reference sequence).